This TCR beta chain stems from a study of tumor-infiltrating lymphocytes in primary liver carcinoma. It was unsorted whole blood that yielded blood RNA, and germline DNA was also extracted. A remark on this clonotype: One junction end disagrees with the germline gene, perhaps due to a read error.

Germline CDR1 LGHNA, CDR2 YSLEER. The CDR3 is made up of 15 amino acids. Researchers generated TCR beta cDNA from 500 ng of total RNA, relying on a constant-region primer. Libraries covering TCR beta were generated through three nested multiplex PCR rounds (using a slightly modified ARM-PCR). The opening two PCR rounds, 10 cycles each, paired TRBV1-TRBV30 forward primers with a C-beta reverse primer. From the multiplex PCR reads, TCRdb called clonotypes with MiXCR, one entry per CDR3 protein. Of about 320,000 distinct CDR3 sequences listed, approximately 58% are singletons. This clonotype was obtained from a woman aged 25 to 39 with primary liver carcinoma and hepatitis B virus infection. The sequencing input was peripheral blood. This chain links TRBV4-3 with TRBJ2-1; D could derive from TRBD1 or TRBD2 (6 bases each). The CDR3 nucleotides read TGCGCCAGCTGCCAAGACGGGGGCCGCCACAATGAGCAGTTCTTC. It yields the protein CASCQDGGRHNEQFF.